Below are 3 T cell receptor beta chains sequenced from a single sample in a study of T cell responses to AZD1222 COVID-19 vaccine. Method: immunoSEQ multiplex PCR; TCRdb's copy keeps in-frame clones and lacks some. The sample shows roughly 100,000 clones, about 91% of them seen only once. The specimen comprised peripheral blood, sampled on day 0 of AZD1222 vaccination. Every receptor here comes from an adult in good health.

The genes are TRBV9 and TRBJ2-3; 11 bases fit TRBD2. CDR3 length equals 16 residues. Germline V CDR1 and CDR2: SGDLS, YYNGEE. Trimming cost V 4 bases and J 0 bases; bases outside gene matches: 4. The CDR3 sequence: CASSPTSGVSTDTQYF. The CDR3 bases are TGTGCCAGCAGCCCGACTAGCGGGGTTAGCACAGATACGCAGTATTTT.

This clone was detected a few times. V is TRBV2 and J is TRBJ2-5; D unclear. V lost 7 bases, J lost 0 bases, and 6 bases lay in between. Germline lookup yields CDR1 SNHLY and CDR2 FYNNEI. This CDR3 contains 12 residues. The CDR3 DNA reads TGTGCCAGCAACTCTGACCAAGAGACCCAGTACTTC. This sequence encodes CASNSDQETQYF.

The chain couples TRBV5-6 to TRBJ2-2, with a possible D match to TRBD2 (6 bases). From germline, CDR1 is SGHDT and CDR2 YYEEEE. The CDR3 is 15 residues long. The V end was cut by 6 bases, the J end by 4 bases, with 16 bases between. The CDR3 loop reads CASTSPRGTTGELFF. CDR3 DNA: TGTGCCAGCACCTCCCCACGGGGGACCACCGGGGAGCTGTTTTTT.